This entry describes one TCR beta chain. Antigen unknown. Vbeta (60) and Jbeta (13) primers were used in the PCR. Libraries were prepared by immunoSEQ multiplex PCR; TCRdb keeps only in-frame clonotypes and omits some of them. The table has 110,000 to 150,000 clones, 77% seen once; the top ten hold 3% to 4.5%. This record comes from a study of cytomegalovirus exposure and HLA in healthy donors. V lost 4 bases to trimming and J lost 6 bases, with 18 bases between them. Germline-derived CDR1 and CDR2 are SQVTM and ANQGSEA. The CDR3 contains 15 residues. Notes on the study in general: A later analysis reportedly found fewer N-insertions in an Asian-associated ancestry cluster than the roughly 670-donor mean.

This receptor was taken from a male donor in good health and CMV-seronegative. Source material: PBMCs. V gene TRBV29-1 combines with J gene TRBJ1-4; D perhaps matches TRBD1 (6 bases). The chain's CDR3 is CSVVLVRGRYEKLFF. The CDR3 region has the DNA TGCAGCGTTGTATTGGTCAGGGGTCGGTATGAAAAACTGTTTTTT. Variable domain in full (rest from reference TRBV29-1 and TRBJ1-4): SAVISQKPSRDICQRGTSLTIQCQVDSQVTMMFWYRQQPGQSLTLIATANQGSEATYESGFVIDKFPISRPNLTFSTLTVSNMSPEDSSIYLCSVVLVRGRYEKLFFGSGTQLSVL.